The source of this T cell receptor (beta chain) is a study of shared T cell receptors in the human thymus listed by TCRdb under 2021. For context, the study as a whole: The study investigated the way shared, self-reactive T-cell receptor alpha chains are produced in the human thymus.

Library construction relied on the immunoSEQ multiplex PCR assay. Entries here come from immuneACCESS through TCRdb and include only in-frame sequences with V and J called. Some clones fail to appear in such tables; in the studies checked, an unresolved V gene covers under half of the shortfall, and the cause of the remainder is unknown. Present in this sample are around 730,000 clones, over 75% of which were seen just once. Over 0.008% of the sample comes from the top ten. As regards this clone: This clone's antigen is unknown. Nothing much larger sits one base from this clone, and base qualities are not available.

The CDR3 holds 13 amino acids from the cysteine to the phenylalanine. CDR3 DNA is the only sequence kept; it has 39 bases, read in frame from the first base. CDR1 is given as MDHEN and CDR2 as SYDVKM, both from the germline V gene. V is clipped by 1 base and J by 7 bases, and the sequence between their germline boundaries is 8 bases long. The sample was also linked to a second study, of human thymus T cells. As noted in the second study: Donors were immunologically healthy infants undergoing open corrective cardiac surgery for congenital heart defects in Finland. The thymus tissue came from surgical resects taken out during corrective cardiac surgery. Both the thymic and the peripheral blood repertoires appeared to show biased V and J gene segment usage. The related research found that thymic TCR repertoires overlapped highly between unrelated individuals. The study used eight infant thymus samples plus four related peripheral blood samples to characterize TCR alpha and beta repertoires. The infant donors were about 6 to 244 days old, and the cohort included six or seven males and two females. Thymocytes were mechanically released from the tissue and were stored as pellets of 10-30 million cells at -70 degrees C. A QIAsymphony instrument was used to extract genomic DNA from the frozen cell pellets. The immunoSEQ multiplex PCR assay was used to amplify the TCRB and TCRAD loci from a standardized amount of quality-controlled genomic DNA. The amplicons covered the V(D)J region and were long enough to include the CDR3 and to identify the V and J genes. Amplicon sequencing was performed on an Illumina platform through the commercial immunoSEQ service. Corrections for primer bias and sequencing errors followed previously described methods, while TCRAD and TCRB definitions were based on the IMGT database. Repertoires were analysed with immunoSEQ Analyzer 3.0 and VDJTools, covering basic statistics, V/J segment usage, diversity estimates, rarefaction and pairwise overlap. Chao1, ChaoE, Efron-Thisted, Shannon and inverse Simpson indices were used to estimate diversity, which was also estimated on datasets down-sampled to the smallest sample. Repertoire overlap was determined by strict matching of CDR3 nucleotide sequence, V gene and J gene, and Jaccard-based multidimensional scaling clustering was applied. On average, thymus samples yielded around 800,000 unique TCRB clonotypes, whereas blood samples yielded about 80,000.

The source is a girl in the first two years of life with a congenital heart defect. Donor details come from another sample of the same person, matched by shared clones. Sequencing input: thymocytes. The sequence links TRBV28 to TRBJ2-1; no D gene can be assigned with confidence. The DNA sequence reads TGTGCCAGCAGTTTATACCCAGTGAATGAGCAGTTCTTC. Translation gives CASSLYPVNEQFF.